The entry below describes one T cell receptor beta chain. The germline gives CDR1 SEHNR, CDR2 FQNEAQ (reference sequence). This CDR3 has 14 amino acids. V lost 8 bases and J 2 bases, leaving 13 bases between the germline ends. The sample originates from a study of cytomegalovirus exposure and HLA in healthy donors. PCR was performed using 60 Vbeta and 13 Jbeta primers. Assay: immunoSEQ multiplex PCR; the TCRdb copy retains only in-frame clones and omits some. The sample includes around 150,000 clones, 80% to 85% of them seen just once. The rearrangement links TRBV7-9 to TRBJ2-4; D may be TRBD2 (6 bases). Sequenced input: PBMCs. The sequence came from a boy between 2 and 10 years old in good health and CMV-seronegative. CDR3 residues: CASAGPGTKNIQYF. CDR3 nucleotide sequence: TGTGCCAGCGCGGGGCCGGGGACCAAAAACATTCAGTACTTC.